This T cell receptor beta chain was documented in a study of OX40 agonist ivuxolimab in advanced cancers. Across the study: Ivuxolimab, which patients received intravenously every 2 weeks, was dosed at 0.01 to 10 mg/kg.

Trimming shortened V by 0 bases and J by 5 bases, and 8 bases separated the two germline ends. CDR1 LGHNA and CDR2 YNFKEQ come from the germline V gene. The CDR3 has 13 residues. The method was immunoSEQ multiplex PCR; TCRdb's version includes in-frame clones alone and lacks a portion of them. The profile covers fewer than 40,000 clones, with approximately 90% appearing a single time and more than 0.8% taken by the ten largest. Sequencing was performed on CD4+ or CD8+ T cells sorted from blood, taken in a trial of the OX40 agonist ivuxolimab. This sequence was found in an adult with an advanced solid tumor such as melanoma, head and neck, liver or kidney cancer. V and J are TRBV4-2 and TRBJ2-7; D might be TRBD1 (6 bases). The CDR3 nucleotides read TGTGCCAGCAGCCAAGATGAGGGGGACGAGCAGTACTTC. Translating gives CASSQDEGDEQYF.